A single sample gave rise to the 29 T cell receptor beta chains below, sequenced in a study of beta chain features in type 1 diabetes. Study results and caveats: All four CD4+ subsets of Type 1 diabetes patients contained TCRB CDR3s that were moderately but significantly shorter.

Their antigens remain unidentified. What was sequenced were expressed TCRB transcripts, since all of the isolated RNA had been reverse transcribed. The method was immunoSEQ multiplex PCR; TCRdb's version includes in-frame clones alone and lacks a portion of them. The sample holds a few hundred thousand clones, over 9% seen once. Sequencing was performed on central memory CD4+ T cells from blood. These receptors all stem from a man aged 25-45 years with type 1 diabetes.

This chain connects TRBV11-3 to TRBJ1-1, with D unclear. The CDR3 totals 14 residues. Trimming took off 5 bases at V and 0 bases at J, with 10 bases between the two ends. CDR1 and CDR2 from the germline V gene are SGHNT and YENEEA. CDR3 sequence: CASSLNAVNTEAFF. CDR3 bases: TGTGCCAGCAGCCTCAACGCAGTGAACACTGAAGCTTTCTTT.

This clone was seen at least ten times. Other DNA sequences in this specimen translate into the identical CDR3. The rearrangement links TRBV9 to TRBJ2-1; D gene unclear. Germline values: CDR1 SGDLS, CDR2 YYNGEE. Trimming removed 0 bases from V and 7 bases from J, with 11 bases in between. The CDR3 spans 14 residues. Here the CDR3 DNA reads TGTGCCAGCAGCGTAGAGATGGGCTTGAATGAGCAGTTCTTC. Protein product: CASSVEMGLNEQFF.

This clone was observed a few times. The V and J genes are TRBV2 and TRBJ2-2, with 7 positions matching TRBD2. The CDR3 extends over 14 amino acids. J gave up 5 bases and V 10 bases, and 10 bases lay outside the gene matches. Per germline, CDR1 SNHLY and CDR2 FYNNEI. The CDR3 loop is CANKRGGATGELFF. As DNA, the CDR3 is TGTGCCAACAAGCGGGGAGGGGCTACCGGGGAGCTGTTTTTT.

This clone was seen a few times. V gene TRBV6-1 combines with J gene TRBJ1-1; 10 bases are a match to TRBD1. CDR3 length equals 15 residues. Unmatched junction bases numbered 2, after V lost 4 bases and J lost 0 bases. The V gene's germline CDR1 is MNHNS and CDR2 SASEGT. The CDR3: CASSAGTGVNTEAFF. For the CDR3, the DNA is TGTGCCAGCAGTGCAGGGACAGGGGTGAACACTGAAGCTTTCTTT.

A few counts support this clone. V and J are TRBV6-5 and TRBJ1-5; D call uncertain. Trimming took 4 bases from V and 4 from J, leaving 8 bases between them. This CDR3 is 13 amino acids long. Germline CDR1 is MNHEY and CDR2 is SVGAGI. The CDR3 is CASSLLPNQPQHF. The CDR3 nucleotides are TGTGCCAGCAGTTTACTGCCAAATCAGCCCCAGCATTTT.

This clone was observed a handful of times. The CDR3 nucleotides are TGTGCCAGCAGCTCCCGAACGACCCAAGAGACCCAGTACTTC. The encoded protein is CASSSRTTQETQYF. J is TRBJ2-5 and V is TRBV7-6; D gene uncertain. Per the germline V gene, CDR1 is SGHVS and CDR2 is FNYEAQ. V lost 4 bases to trimming and J lost 1 base, with 10 bases between them. This CDR3 has 14 amino acids.

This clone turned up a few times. The CDR3 DNA follows: TGTGCCAGCAGCGTCCAAACGGTCGGGGAGCTGTTTTTT. Its protein product is CASSVQTVGELFF. J is TRBJ2-2 and V is TRBV7-3, with no clear D. The CDR3 runs 13 residues. With 5 bases removed from V and 7 bases from J, the gap between germline ends came to 11 bases. Per germline, CDR1 SGHTA and CDR2 FQGTGA.

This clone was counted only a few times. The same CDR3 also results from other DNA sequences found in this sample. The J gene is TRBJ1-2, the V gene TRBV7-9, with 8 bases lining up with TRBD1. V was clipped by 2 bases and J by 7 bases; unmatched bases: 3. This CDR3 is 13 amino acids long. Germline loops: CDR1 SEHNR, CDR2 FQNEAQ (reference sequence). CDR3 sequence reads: CASSLQGAVGYTF. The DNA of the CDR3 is TGTGCCAGCAGCTTACAGGGGGCTGTTGGCTACACCTTC.

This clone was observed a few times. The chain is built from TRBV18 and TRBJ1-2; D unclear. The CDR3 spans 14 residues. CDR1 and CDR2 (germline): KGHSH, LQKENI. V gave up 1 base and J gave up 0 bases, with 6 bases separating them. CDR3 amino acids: CASSPQASNYGYTF. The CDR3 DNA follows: TGTGCCAGCTCACCACAGGCCTCTAACTATGGCTACACCTTC. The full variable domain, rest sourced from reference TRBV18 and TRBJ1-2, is NAGVMQNPRHLVRRRGQEARLRCSPMKGHSHVYWYRQLPEEGLKFMVYLQKENIIDESGMPKERFSAEFPKEGPSILRIQQVVRGDSAAYFCASSPQASNYGYTFGSGTRLTVV.

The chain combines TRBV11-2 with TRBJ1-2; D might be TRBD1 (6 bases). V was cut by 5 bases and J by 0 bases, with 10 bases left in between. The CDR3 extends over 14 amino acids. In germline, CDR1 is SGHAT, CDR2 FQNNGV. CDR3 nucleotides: TGTGCCAGCAGCGCATGGACAGCTAACTATGGCTACACCTTC. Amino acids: CASSAWTANYGYTF. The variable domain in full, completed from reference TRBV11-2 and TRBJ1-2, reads EAGVAQSPRYKIIEKRQSVAFWCNPISGHATLYWYQQILGQGPKLLIQFQNNGVVDDSQLPKDRFSAERLKGVDSTLKIQPAKLEDSAVYLCASSAWTANYGYTFGSGTRLTVV.

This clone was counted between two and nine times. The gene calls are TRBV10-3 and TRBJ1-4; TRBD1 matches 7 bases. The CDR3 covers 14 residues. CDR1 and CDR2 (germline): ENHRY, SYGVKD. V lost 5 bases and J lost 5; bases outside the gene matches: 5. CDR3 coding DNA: TGTGCCATCAGTACCCAGGGGGGAAATGAAAAACTGTTTTTT. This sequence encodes CAISTQGGNEKLFF.

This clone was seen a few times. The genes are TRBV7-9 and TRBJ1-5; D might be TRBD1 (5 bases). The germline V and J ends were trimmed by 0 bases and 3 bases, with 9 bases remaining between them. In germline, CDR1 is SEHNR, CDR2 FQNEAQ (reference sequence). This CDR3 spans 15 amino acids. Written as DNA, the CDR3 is TGTGCCAGCAGCTTAGCGGGGCAGGCCAATCAGCCCCAGCATTTT. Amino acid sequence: CASSLAGQANQPQHF. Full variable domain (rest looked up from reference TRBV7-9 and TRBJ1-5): DTGVSQNPRHKITKRGQNVTFRCDPISEHNRLYWYRQTLGQGPEFLTYFQNEAQLEKSRLLSDRFSAERPKGSFSTLEIQRTEQGDSAMYLCASSLAGQANQPQHFGDGTRLSIL.

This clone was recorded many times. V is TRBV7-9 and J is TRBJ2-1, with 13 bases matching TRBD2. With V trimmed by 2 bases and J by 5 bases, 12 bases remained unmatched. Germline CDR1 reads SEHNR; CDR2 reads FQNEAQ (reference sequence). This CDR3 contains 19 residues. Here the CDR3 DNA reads TGTGCCAGCAGCTTACGACTAGCGGGAGGAGGAGGGGTTGACAATGAGCAGTTCTTC. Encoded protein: CASSLRLAGGGGVDNEQFF.

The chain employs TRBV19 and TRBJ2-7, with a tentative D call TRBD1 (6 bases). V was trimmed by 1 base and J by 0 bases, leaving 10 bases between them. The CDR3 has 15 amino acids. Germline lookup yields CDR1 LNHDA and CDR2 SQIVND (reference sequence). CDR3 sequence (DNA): TGTGCCAGTAGTATAGGCAGGGGATACTCCTACGAGCAGTACTTC. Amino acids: CASSIGRGYSYEQYF.

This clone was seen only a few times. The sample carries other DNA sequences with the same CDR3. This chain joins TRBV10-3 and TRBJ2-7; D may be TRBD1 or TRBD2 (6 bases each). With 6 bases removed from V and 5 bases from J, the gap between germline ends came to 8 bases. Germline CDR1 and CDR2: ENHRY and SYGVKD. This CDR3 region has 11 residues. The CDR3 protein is CAIRRGDEQYF. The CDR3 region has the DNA TGTGCCATCAGGAGGGGGGACGAGCAGTACTTC.

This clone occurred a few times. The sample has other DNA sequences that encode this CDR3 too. CDR3 nucleotide sequence: TGTGCCAGCTCACCACTGGGACAGGGCGACGAGCAGTACTTC. Its translation is CASSPLGQGDEQYF. This chain uses TRBV18 with TRBJ2-7; 9 bases map to TRBD1. Germline loops: CDR1 KGHSH, CDR2 LQKENI. This CDR3 comprises 14 residues. V dropped 1 base and J dropped 5; count of bases not matched to a gene: 3.

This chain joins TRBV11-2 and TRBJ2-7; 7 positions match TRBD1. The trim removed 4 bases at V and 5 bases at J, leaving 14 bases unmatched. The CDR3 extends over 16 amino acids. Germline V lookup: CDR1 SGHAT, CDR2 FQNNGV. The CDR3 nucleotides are TGTGCCAGCAGCTCCCGAGGTGGGGCAGGGGGACACGAGCAGTACTTC. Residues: CASSSRGGAGGHEQYF.

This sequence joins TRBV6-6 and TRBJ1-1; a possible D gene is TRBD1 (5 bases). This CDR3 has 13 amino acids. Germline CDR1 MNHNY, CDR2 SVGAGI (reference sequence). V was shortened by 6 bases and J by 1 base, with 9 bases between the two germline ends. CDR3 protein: CASRQQENTEAFF. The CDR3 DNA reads TGTGCCAGCAGACAACAGGAGAACACTGAAGCTTTCTTT.

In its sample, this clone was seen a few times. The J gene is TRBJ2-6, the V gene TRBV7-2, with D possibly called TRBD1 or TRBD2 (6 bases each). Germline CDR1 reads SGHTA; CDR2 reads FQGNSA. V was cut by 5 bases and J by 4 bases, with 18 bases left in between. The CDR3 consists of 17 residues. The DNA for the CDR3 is TGTGCCAGCAGCCCACTGCTCGGGGGCGGCGGGGCCAACGTCCTGACTTTC. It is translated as CASSPLLGGGGANVLTF.

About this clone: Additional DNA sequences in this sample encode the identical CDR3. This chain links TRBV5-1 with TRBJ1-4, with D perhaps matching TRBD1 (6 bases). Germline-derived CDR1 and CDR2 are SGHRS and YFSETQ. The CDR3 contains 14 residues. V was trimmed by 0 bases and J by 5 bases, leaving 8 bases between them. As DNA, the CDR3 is TGCGCCAGCAGCTTGGGGACAGCGAATGAAAAACTGTTTTTT. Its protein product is CASSLGTANEKLFF. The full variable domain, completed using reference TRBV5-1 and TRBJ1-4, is KAGVTQTPRYLIKTRGQQVTLSCSPISGHRSVSWYQQTPGQGLQFLFEYFSETQRNKGNFPGRFSGRQFSNSRSEMNVSTLELGDSALYLCASSLGTANEKLFFGSGTQLSVL.

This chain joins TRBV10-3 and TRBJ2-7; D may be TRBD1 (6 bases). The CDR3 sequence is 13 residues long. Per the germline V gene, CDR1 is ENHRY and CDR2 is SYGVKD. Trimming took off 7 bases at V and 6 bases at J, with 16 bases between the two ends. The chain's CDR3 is CAINPGQQAEQYF. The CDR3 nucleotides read TGTGCCATCAATCCCGGACAGCAGGCCGAGCAGTACTTC.

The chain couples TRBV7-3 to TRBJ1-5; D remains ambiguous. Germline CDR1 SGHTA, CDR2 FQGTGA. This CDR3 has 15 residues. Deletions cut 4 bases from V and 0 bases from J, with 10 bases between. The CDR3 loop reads CASSSSLYSNQPQHF. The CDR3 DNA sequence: TGTGCCAGCAGCTCCAGCCTTTATAGCAATCAGCCCCAGCATTTT.

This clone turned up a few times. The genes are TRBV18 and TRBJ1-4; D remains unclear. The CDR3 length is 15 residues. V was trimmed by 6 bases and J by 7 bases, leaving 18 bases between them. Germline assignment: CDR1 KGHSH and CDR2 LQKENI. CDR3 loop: CASSRLLGGGEKLFF. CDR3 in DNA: TGTGCCAGCTCTCGGCTATTGGGAGGAGGTGAAAAACTGTTTTTT.

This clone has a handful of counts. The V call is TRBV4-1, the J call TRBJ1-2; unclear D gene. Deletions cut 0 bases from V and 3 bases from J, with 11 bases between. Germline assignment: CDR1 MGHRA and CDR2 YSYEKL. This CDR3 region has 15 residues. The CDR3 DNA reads TGCGCCAGCAGCCAAGATGGGTCCCGACACTATGGCTACACCTTC. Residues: CASSQDGSRHYGYTF.

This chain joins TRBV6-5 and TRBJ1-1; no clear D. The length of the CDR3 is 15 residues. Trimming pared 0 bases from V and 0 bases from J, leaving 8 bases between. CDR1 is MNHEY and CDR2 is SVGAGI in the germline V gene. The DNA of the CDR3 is TGTGCCAGCAGTTACTCCGCGTATATGAACACTGAAGCTTTCTTT. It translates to CASSYSAYMNTEAFF.

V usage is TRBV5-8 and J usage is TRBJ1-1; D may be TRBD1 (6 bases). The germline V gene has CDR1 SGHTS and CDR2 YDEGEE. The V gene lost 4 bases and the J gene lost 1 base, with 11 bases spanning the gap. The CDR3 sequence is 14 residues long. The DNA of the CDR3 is TGTGCCAGCAGCCCTAGGGGGAGGAACACTGAAGCTTTCTTT. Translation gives CASSPRGRNTEAFF.

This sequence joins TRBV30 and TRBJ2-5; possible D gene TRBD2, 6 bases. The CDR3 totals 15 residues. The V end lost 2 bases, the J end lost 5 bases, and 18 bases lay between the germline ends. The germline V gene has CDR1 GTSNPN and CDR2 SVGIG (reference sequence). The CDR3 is CAWSINRDWGETQYF. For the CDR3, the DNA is TGTGCCTGGAGTATCAACCGGGACTGGGGCGAGACCCAGTACTTC.

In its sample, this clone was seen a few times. The CDR3 reads CASKGTLGTEAFF. In DNA form, the CDR3 reads TGCGCCAGCAAAGGGACGTTGGGAACTGAAGCTTTCTTT. This rearrangement joins TRBV5-1 to TRBJ1-1; D possibly corresponds to TRBD1 (5 bases). The CDR3 length is 13 residues. Germline CDR1 SGHRS, CDR2 YFSETQ. V lost 6 bases to trimming and J lost 5 bases, with 14 bases between them. The whole variable domain, filled in from reference TRBV5-1 and TRBJ1-1, reads KAGVTQTPRYLIKTRGQQVTLSCSPISGHRSVSWYQQTPGQGLQFLFEYFSETQRNKGNFPGRFSGRQFSNSRSEMNVSTLELGDSALYLCASKGTLGTEAFFGQGTRLTVV.

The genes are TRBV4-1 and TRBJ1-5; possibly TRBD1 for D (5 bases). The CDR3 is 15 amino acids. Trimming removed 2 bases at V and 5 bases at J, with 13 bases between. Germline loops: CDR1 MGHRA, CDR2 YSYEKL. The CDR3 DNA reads TGCGCCAGCAGCCAACCGGGACGGACTTATCAGCCCCAGCATTTT. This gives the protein CASSQPGRTYQPQHF.